A single sample is the source of the 21 T cell receptor beta chains below, sequenced in a study of shared clonotypes between healthy human individuals (dated by TCRdb to 2019 to 2021). The library was prepared using the immunoSEQ multiplex PCR assay. Not all clones reach the TCRdb copy of this immuneACCESS table, which keeps in-frame sequences only. Checked studies attribute under half of the gap to unresolved V genes and leave the rest unexplained. The sample table contains about 2 million clones; only one count was recorded for about 95% of them. About 0.13% of the sample rests with the top ten. Sequencing was carried out using naive CD4+ T cells sorted from blood. The cell subset or site label on this specimen signifies: CD45RA+ positively selected. Every receptor here comes from a man between 18 and 29 years old in good health.

The chain uses TRBV18 and TRBJ2-1; 9 bases agree with TRBD1. The germline V gene encodes CDR1 KGHSH and CDR2 LQKENI. This CDR3 is 15 amino acids long. Trimming cost V 1 base and J 6 bases; bases outside gene matches: 4. CDR3 coding DNA: TGTGCCAGCTCACCACAGGAGACAGGGGGCAATGAGCAGTTCTTC. This codes for CASSPQETGGNEQFF.

A note on this clone: One junction end disagrees with the germline gene, perhaps due to a read error. The V call is TRBV7-7, the J call TRBJ1-5; no clear D gene. Germline V lookup: CDR1 SSHAT, CDR2 FNYEAQ (reference sequence). This CDR3 region has 17 residues. The CDR3 DNA sequence: TGTGCTAGCAGCTTAGACCCCCCGGGGAGAAGCAATCAGCCCCAGCATTTT. This translates into CASSLDPPGRSNQPQHF.

V is TRBV7-8 and J is TRBJ2-2; D possibly corresponds to TRBD2 (6 bases). CDR3 length: 13 amino acids. The germline CDR1 and CDR2 sequences are SGHVS and FQNEAQ. V was shortened by 1 base and J by 8 bases, with 8 bases between the two germline ends. The CDR3 here is CASSLEGTGELFF. CDR3 nucleotide sequence: TGTGCCAGCAGCTTAGAGGGGACTGGGGAGCTGTTTTTT.

V and J are TRBV27 and TRBJ2-5, with D uncertain. Per germline, CDR1 MNHEY and CDR2 SMNVEV (reference sequence). V lost 6 bases and J 2 bases, leaving 10 bases between the germline ends. The CDR3 totals 13 residues. CDR3 sequence: CASRMEPQETQYF. The CDR3 DNA is TGTGCCAGCAGAATGGAGCCGCAAGAGACCCAGTACTTC.

V usage is TRBV19 and J usage is TRBJ2-7, with 9 bases that match TRBD2. V was clipped by 2 bases and J by 3 bases; unmatched bases: 5. The CDR3 is 15 amino acids. CDR1 LNHDA and CDR2 SQIVND come from the germline V gene (reference sequence). CDR3 sequence: CASSIILAGSYEQYF. In DNA, the CDR3 is TGTGCCAGTAGTATAATTCTAGCGGGGAGCTACGAGCAGTACTTC.

The genes are TRBV5-4 and TRBJ2-5; D assignment may be TRBD1 or TRBD2 (7 bases each). V was cut by 3 bases and J by 3 bases, with 12 bases left in between. This CDR3 has 14 residues. Looked up from germline, CDR1 is SGHNT and CDR2 is YYREEE (reference sequence). Here the CDR3 reads CASSSTGREETQYF. CDR3 in DNA: TGTGCCAGCAGCTCGACAGGGAGGGAAGAGACCCAGTACTTC.

This clone was found once. The chain carries TRBV6-6 and TRBJ2-7, with 7 bases fitting TRBD2. J gave up 4 bases and V 6 bases, and 3 bases lay outside the gene matches. The CDR3 consists of 12 residues. Looked up from germline, CDR1 is MNHNY and CDR2 is SVGAGI (reference sequence). The CDR3 DNA sequence: TGTGCCAGCAGCTTGGGACTATACGAGCAGTACTTC. Encoded protein: CASSLGLYEQYF.

CDR3 sequence reads: CASSEAGSTDTQYF. The CDR3 DNA is TGCGCCAGCAGTGAGGCAGGTTCGACAGATACGCAGTATTTT. This sequence joins TRBV10-1 and TRBJ2-3; D is unclear. CDR3 length: 14 residues. Germline loops: CDR1 WNHNN, CDR2 SYGVQD (reference sequence). Trimming shortened V by 2 bases and J by 3 bases, and 9 bases separated the two germline ends.

The chain recombines TRBV11-2 with TRBJ1-3; D is ambiguous. The CDR3 contains 15 residues. Between the trimmed V and J ends, which lost 5 bases and 0 bases, there was a span of 11 bases. The germline gives CDR1 SGHAT, CDR2 FQNNGV. The CDR3 DNA is TGTGCCAGCAGCACCAGAGTGACCTCTGGAAACACCATATATTTT. Translated, it gives CASSTRVTSGNTIYF.

The genes are TRBV7-2 and TRBJ2-7, with 10 bases identical to TRBD1. This CDR3 is built from 16 residues. The V gene's germline CDR1 is SGHTA and CDR2 FQGNSA. With 2 bases clipped from V and 5 bases from J, the junction kept 9 bases outside the gene matches. The CDR3 reads CASSLPGQGIVNEQYF. In DNA form, the CDR3 reads TGTGCCAGCAGCTTACCGGGACAGGGGATAGTCAACGAGCAGTACTTC.

J is TRBJ1-1 and V is TRBV7-3; D is undetermined. Germline V gene data show CDR1 as SGHTA and CDR2 as FQGTGA. This CDR3 is 13 amino acids long. V lost 1 base and J 0 bases, leaving 3 bases between the germline ends. CDR3 DNA: TGTGCCAGCAGCTTAATGATGAACACTGAAGCTTTCTTT. Amino acids: CASSLMMNTEAFF.

The V gene is TRBV2, the J gene TRBJ1-1; 7 nucleotides agree with TRBD1. Germline V CDR1 and CDR2: SNHLY, FYNNEI. The ends lost 7 bases at V and 4 bases at J; junction bases unmatched: 6. The CDR3 runs to 13 residues. The CDR3 loop reads CASKRGGVTEAFF. DNA for the CDR3: TGTGCCAGCAAGAGAGGGGGCGTCACTGAAGCTTTCTTT.

The chain employs TRBV25-1 and TRBJ1-4, with D tentatively TRBD1 (5 bases). Per the germline V gene, CDR1 is MGHDK and CDR2 is SYGVNS. The CDR3 contains 16 residues. V was trimmed by 4 bases and J by 8 bases, leaving 20 bases between them. The CDR3 loop reads CASSGDSGTAWEKLFF. The CDR3 DNA is TGTGCCAGCAGTGGGGACTCCGGGACGGCCTGGGAAAAACTGTTTTTT.

This sequence joins TRBV21-1 and TRBJ2-1; TRBD2 is the table's D call and was not checked against the DNA. TRBV21-1 has pseudogene status. This CDR3 is built from 10 residues. CDR3 loop: CAGRDSEQFF. The CDR3 nucleotides read TGTGCCGGCCGGGACTCTGAGCAGTTCTTC.

The chain combines TRBV5-3 with TRBJ1-1; D gene uncertain. TRBV5-3 is identified as an open reading frame with a role that is uncertain. The CDR3 is 10 amino acids. Deletions cut 0 bases from V and 11 bases from J, with 5 bases between. This CDR3 is CARSLASAFF. The DNA of the CDR3 is TGTGCCAGAAGCTTGGCTTCGGCTTTCTTT.

This chain connects TRBV6-5 to TRBJ1-1; no definite D call. Germline V gene data show CDR1 as MNHEY and CDR2 as SVGAGI. V lost 2 bases to trimming and J lost 4 bases, with 8 bases between them. The CDR3 runs 13 residues. The chain's CDR3 is CASSYGGPTEAFF. The CDR3 DNA reads as TGTGCCAGCAGTTACGGAGGGCCCACTGAAGCTTTCTTT.

This clone was picked up one time. J is TRBJ1-1 and V is TRBV2, with D hard to call. Between the trimmed V and J ends, which lost 10 bases and 5 bases, there was a span of 17 bases. This CDR3 contains 13 residues. Germline loops: CDR1 SNHLY, CDR2 FYNNEI. The CDR3 sequence is CATTDGMGTEAFF. In nucleotides, the CDR3 is TGTGCCACCACGGACGGAATGGGGACTGAAGCTTTCTTT.

The V and J genes are TRBV5-5 and TRBJ2-7; unclear D gene. Germline V gene lookup returns CDR1 SGHKS and CDR2 YYEKEE (reference sequence). The CDR3 length is 16 residues. Deletions cut 0 bases from V and 0 bases from J, with 13 bases between. CDR3 in amino acids: CASSLVGRPSSYEQYF. CDR3 DNA: TGTGCCAGCAGCTTGGTAGGCAGGCCTTCCTCCTACGAGCAGTACTTC.

The chain joins TRBV5-1 to TRBJ2-3, with 9 bases aligning to TRBD2. The germline gives CDR1 SGHRS, CDR2 YFSETQ. This CDR3 comprises 17 residues. Trimming at V came to 0 bases and at J to 3 bases, leaving 8 bases not matched to a gene. The CDR3 loop reads CASSLGLAAFTTDTQYF. CDR3 DNA: TGCGCCAGCAGCTTGGGACTAGCGGCCTTTACAACAGATACGCAGTATTTT.

V is TRBV28 and J is TRBJ2-5; TRBD1 is a possible D gene (5 bases). The V and J ends lost 7 bases and 4 bases respectively, with 16 bases between them. The CDR3 consists of 14 residues. Germline CDR1 MDHEN, CDR2 SYDVKM. The DNA for the CDR3 is TGTGCCAGCACCCCTGGAAGGGGTGGAGAGACCCAGTACTTC. Translation: CASTPGRGGETQYF.

The rearrangement links TRBV10-2 to TRBJ2-7; 11 bases align to TRBD2. CDR1 is WSHSY and CDR2 is SAAADI in the germline V gene. This CDR3 has 13 residues. Losses at the gene ends were 9 bases for V and 1 base for J; bases not matched to a gene: 2. CDR3 in amino acids: CASIAGGSYEQYF. The DNA for the CDR3 is TGCGCCAGTATAGCGGGAGGGTCCTACGAGCAGTACTTC.